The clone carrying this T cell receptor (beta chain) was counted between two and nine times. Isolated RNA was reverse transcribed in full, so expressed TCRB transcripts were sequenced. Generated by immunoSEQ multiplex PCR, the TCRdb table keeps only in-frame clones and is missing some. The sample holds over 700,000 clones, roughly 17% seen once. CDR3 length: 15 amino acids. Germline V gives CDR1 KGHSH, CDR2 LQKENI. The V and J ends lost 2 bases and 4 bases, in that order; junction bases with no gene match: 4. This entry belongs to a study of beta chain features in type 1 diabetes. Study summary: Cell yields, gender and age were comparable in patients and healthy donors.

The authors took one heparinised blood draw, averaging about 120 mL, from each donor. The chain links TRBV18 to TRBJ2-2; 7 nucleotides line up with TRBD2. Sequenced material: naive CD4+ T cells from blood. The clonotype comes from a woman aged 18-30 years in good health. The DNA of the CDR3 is TGTGCCAGCTCACCAGCGGGAGCGGTCACCGGGGAGCTGTTTTTT. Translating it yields CASSPAGAVTGELFF.